Each of the 27 T cell receptor beta chains below was sequenced from the same sample in a study of neurological immune-mediated disorders. TCRdb used MiXCR to reprocess the 5' RACE reads, holding one entry per CDR3 protein. The profile shows 50,000 to 70,000 distinct CDR3 sequences, under 5% of them singletons. The sample consisted of PBMCs. These TCRs come from a man younger than 40 with multiple sclerosis.

The table lists this clonotype with many counts. The chain couples TRBV9 to TRBJ2-1, with D possibly called TRBD1 or TRBD2 (5 bases each). The CDR3 runs 17 residues. The germline V gene has CDR1 SGDLS and CDR2 YYNGEE. V lost 0 bases, J lost 8 bases, and 21 bases lay in between. In nucleotides, the CDR3 is TGTGCCAGCAGCGTAGCGGTGGCGGGCCGGGGCGCGGATGAGCAGTTCTTC. Protein sequence: CASSVAVAGRGADEQFF.

This clonotype was detected ten times or more. CDR3 amino acids: CATSDGGGPFTDTQYF. The CDR3, as DNA: TGCGCCACCTCCGACGGCGGGGGGCCCTTCACAGATACGCAGTATTTT. The chain employs TRBV10-1 and TRBJ2-3; 8 bases line up with TRBD2. The CDR3 has 16 residues. The trim removed 10 bases at V and 2 bases at J, leaving 14 bases unmatched. CDR1 WNHNN and CDR2 SYGVQD come from the germline V gene (reference sequence).

The sample holds many counts of this clonotype. This chain connects TRBV6-6 to TRBJ2-2, with D possibly matching TRBD1 (6 bases). CDR1 and CDR2 from the germline V gene are MNHNY and SVGAGI (reference sequence). The CDR3 consists of 13 residues. The V and J ends lost 8 bases and 8 bases respectively, with 15 bases between them. CDR3: CASGPQGRGELFF. The CDR3 nucleotides read TGTGCCAGCGGTCCCCAGGGGCGGGGGGAGCTGTTTTTT.

This clonotype was counted many times. The chain combines TRBV24-1 with TRBJ2-3; D is possibly TRBD1 (5 bases). The ends were cut back, 5 bases at V and 2 bases at J, with 13 bases in the middle. Looked up from germline, CDR1 is KGHDR and CDR2 is SFDVKD. The CDR3 runs to 15 residues. DNA of the CDR3: TGTGCCACCAGTGTTAGGGCAGGGATCACAGATACGCAGTATTTT. Amino acid sequence: CATSVRAGITDTQYF.

This clonotype has a count of ten or more. The chain uses TRBV5-1 and TRBJ2-5, with unresolved D. V was cut by 2 bases and J by 0 bases, with 8 bases left in between. Looked up from germline, CDR1 is SGHRS and CDR2 is YFSETQ. The CDR3 contains 14 residues. For the CDR3, the DNA is TGCGCCAGCAGCTTTTTCAGTTACCAAGAGACCCAGTACTTC. Its translation: CASSFFSYQETQYF. Full variable domain (remainder filled in from reference TRBV5-1 and TRBJ2-5): KAGVTQTPRYLIKTRGQQVTLSCSPISGHRSVSWYQQTPGQGLQFLFEYFSETQRNKGNFPGRFSGRQFSNSRSEMNVSTLELGDSALYLCASSFFSYQETQYFGPGTRLLVL.

CDR3 sequence reads: CASSQGYRSYGYTF. The CDR3 coding sequence is TGTGCCAGCAGCCAAGGGTACAGATCCTATGGCTACACCTTC. The V call is TRBV14, the J call TRBJ1-2, with D uncertain. Germline-derived CDR1 and CDR2 are SGHDN and FVKESK. The CDR3 loop spans 14 amino acids. Trimming left V 1 base short and J 4 bases short, with 10 bases between.

There are many counts of this clonotype. V is TRBV3-1 and J is TRBJ1-6, with a possible D match to TRBD1 (6 bases). The V gene lost 1 base and the J gene lost 14 bases, with 27 bases spanning the gap. The CDR3 consists of 18 residues. The V gene's germline CDR1 is LGHDT and CDR2 YNNKEL (reference sequence). The CDR3 coding sequence is TGTGCCAGCAGCCAAGGGGTAGGACAGCGGCGTCCTAATTGGACCCTCCACTTT. It is translated as CASSQGVGQRRPNWTLHF.

This clonotype was recorded at least ten times. The chain uses TRBV2 and TRBJ2-3, with 14 bases aligning to TRBD2. The CDR3 totals 18 residues. CDR1 is SNHLY and CDR2 is FYNNEI in the germline V gene. With 3 bases clipped from V and 3 bases from J, the junction kept 8 bases outside the gene matches. Written as DNA, the CDR3 is TGTGCCAGCAGTGACGGACTAGCGGGGGGCCGGGGGACAGATACGCAGTATTTT. This translates into CASSDGLAGGRGTDTQYF.

Many counts were recorded for this clonotype. The J gene is TRBJ2-5, the V gene TRBV7-3; 14 bases are shared with TRBD2. J was trimmed by 3 bases and V by 1 base; bases with no gene match: 1. Germline V lookup: CDR1 SGHTA, CDR2 FQGTGA. The CDR3 has 16 amino acids. This CDR3 is CASSLKGLAGEETQYF. As DNA, the CDR3 is TGTGCCAGCAGCTTAAAGGGACTAGCGGGGGAAGAGACCCAGTACTTC.

This clonotype was detected ten times or more. The rearrangement uses TRBV10-3 and TRBJ2-2; TRBD1 is a possible D gene (5 bases). CDR1 ENHRY and CDR2 SYGVKD come from the germline V gene. The V and J ends lost 2 bases and 3 bases respectively, with 7 bases between them. The CDR3 is 14 residues long. In nucleotides, the CDR3 is TGTGCCATCAGTGAGGGCAGGGACACCGGGGAGCTGTTTTTT. Amino acids: CAISEGRDTGELFF.

This clonotype was recorded many times. V and J are TRBV5-1 and TRBJ1-1, with TRBD1 as a possible D gene (5 bases). Trimming stripped 0 bases from V and 4 bases from J, with 16 bases between. Germline CDR1 and CDR2: SGHRS and YFSETQ. CDR3 length equals 16 residues. This CDR3 is CASSLVPPDSGTEAFF. The DNA of the CDR3 is TGCGCCAGCAGCTTGGTACCTCCCGACAGCGGCACTGAAGCTTTCTTT.

A few counts support this clonotype. One junction end does not reproduce the germline sequence, and a read error may be involved. The V and J genes are TRBV5-5 and TRBJ1-1; TRBD1 aligns across 9 bases. The CDR3 sequence is 14 residues long. Germline values: CDR1 SGHKS, CDR2 YYEKEE (reference sequence). CDR3 DNA: TGTGCCAGCAGGTTTGGACAGGGGAACGCTGAAGCTTTCTTT. As protein: CASRFGQGNAEAFF.

This clonotype was counted many times. The chain links TRBV12-3 or TRBV12-4 to TRBJ2-1, with D tentatively TRBD1 (6 bases). The CDR3 runs to 12 residues. V was shortened by 7 bases and J by 13 bases, with 17 bases between the two germline ends. The CDR3 sequence is CASTLGAGAQFF. The CDR3 bases are TGTGCCAGCACCCTGGGGGCTGGGGCCCAGTTCTTC.

This clonotype was seen at least ten times. This chain joins TRBV5-6 and TRBJ2-7, with TRBD1 identical over 7 bases. In germline, CDR1 is SGHDT, CDR2 YYEEEE. The CDR3 is made up of 13 amino acids. V trimming: 4 bases; J trimming: 3 bases; junction bases outside the gene matches: 4. For the CDR3, the DNA is TGTGCCAGCAGCGATACAGGGGTCTACGAGCAGTACTTC. Protein product: CASSDTGVYEQYF.

This clonotype was seen ten or more times. The chain carries TRBV5-5 and TRBJ2-7, with D maybe TRBD1 (5 bases). From germline, CDR1 is SGHKS and CDR2 YYEKEE (reference sequence). Trimming cost V 0 bases and J 5 bases, with 9 bases left between them. The CDR3 covers 13 residues. CDR3 in DNA: TGTGCCAGCAGCTTGGCAGGGCGCAACGAGCAGTACTTC. Translating gives CASSLAGRNEQYF.

This clonotype appeared many times. The chain combines TRBV14 with TRBJ2-4, with D tentatively TRBD2 (5 bases). Deletions cut 4 bases from V and 0 bases from J, with 10 bases between. The CDR3 consists of 15 residues. Germline CDR1 SGHDN, CDR2 FVKESK. The chain's CDR3 is CASSPSGLAKNIQYF. The CDR3 DNA reads as TGTGCCAGCAGCCCCAGCGGATTAGCCAAAAACATTCAGTACTTC.

This clonotype was observed many times. The chain uses TRBV10-3 and TRBJ1-4, with a possible D match to TRBD1 (5 bases). In germline, CDR1 is ENHRY, CDR2 SYGVKD. The V end was cut by 7 bases, the J end by 5 bases, with 11 bases between. The CDR3 has 13 amino acids. Written as DNA, the CDR3 is TGTGCCATCACAAAGGGACCCAATGAAAAACTGTTTTTT. The encoded protein is CAITKGPNEKLFF.

This clonotype was detected ten times or more. The chain employs TRBV5-1 and TRBJ1-1; 10 bases fit TRBD1. V gave up 4 bases and J gave up 5 bases; unmatched junction bases: 5. CDR3 size: 14 residues. In germline, CDR1 is SGHRS, CDR2 YFSETQ. The CDR3 bases are TGCGCCAGCAGCACCGGGACAGGGGAGACTGAAGCTTTCTTT. Translation: CASSTGTGETEAFF.

This clonotype was seen ten or more times. The rearrangement joins TRBV5-1 to TRBJ2-5; 9 bases are shared with TRBD2. This CDR3 is built from 14 residues. Germline V gene lookup returns CDR1 SGHRS and CDR2 YFSETQ. Germline trimming cut 4 bases from V and 2 bases from J; bases unmatched to any gene: 3. The CDR3 here is CASSHGLAQETQYF. The CDR3 DNA reads TGCGCCAGCAGCCACGGACTAGCGCAAGAGACCCAGTACTTC.

This clonotype was counted at least ten times. V gene TRBV6-5 combines with J gene TRBJ2-5, with D possibly being TRBD1 (6 bases). Trimming cost V 5 bases and J 5 bases, with 15 bases left between them. The CDR3 consists of 14 residues. The germline V gene encodes CDR1 MNHEY and CDR2 SVGAGI. Here the CDR3 reads CASSRKQRGETQYF. CDR3 bases: TGTGCCAGCAGTCGAAAACAAAGGGGGGAGACCCAGTACTTC.

This clonotype was picked up many times. The V gene is TRBV10-2, the J gene TRBJ1-4; 9 bases fit TRBD1. The CDR3 has 15 amino acids. Unmatched junction bases numbered 7, after V lost 4 bases and J lost 7 bases. Germline CDR1 is WSHSY and CDR2 is SAAADI. CDR3: CASSGLQGAGEKLFF. CDR3 sequence (DNA): TGCGCCAGCAGTGGATTACAGGGGGCGGGTGAAAAACTGTTTTTT.

As for this clonotype: One end of the junction varies from germline; a read error may be responsible. The rearrangement joins TRBV5-6 to TRBJ2-3; TRBD2 aligns across 15 bases. Per germline, CDR1 SGHDT and CDR2 YYEEEE. The CDR3 totals 16 residues. The CDR3 region has the DNA TGTGTCAGCAGCTCCGGACTAGCGGGGGGGGTAGATACGCAGTATTTT. It is translated as CVSSSGLAGGVDTQYF. Combining the CDR3 with reference TRBV5-6 and TRBJ2-3 gives the whole variable domain DAGVTQSPTHLIKTRGQQVTLRCSPKSGHDTVSWYQQALGQGPQFIFQYYEEEERQRGNFPDRFSGHQFPNYSSELNVNALLLGDSALYLCVSSSGLAGGVDTQYFGPGTRLTVL.

Ten or more counts support this clonotype. The chain uses TRBV12-3 or TRBV12-4 and TRBJ1-6, with D unresolved. The ends were cut back, 3 bases at V and 9 bases at J, with 6 bases in the middle. CDR3 length: 12 residues. The DNA for the CDR3 is TGTGCCAGCAGTTTGTGGCGTTCACCCCTCCACTTT. It codes for CASSLWRSPLHF.

This clonotype was observed many times. V and J are TRBV5-1 and TRBJ2-7; the match to TRBD2 covers 13 bases. This CDR3 contains 15 residues. J was trimmed by 3 bases and V by 1 base; bases with no gene match: 1. Germline CDR1 and CDR2: SGHRS and YFSETQ. CDR3 bases: TGCGCCAGCAGCTTGACTAGCGGGGGGGGCTACGAGCAGTACTTC. This gives the protein CASSLTSGGGYEQYF.

This clonotype was seen only a few times. One end of the junction does not line up with germline, which may come from a read error. V gene TRBV5-5 combines with J gene TRBJ1-6; tentatively, D is TRBD1 (5 bases). The CDR3 extends over 16 amino acids. Germline-derived CDR1 and CDR2 are SGHKS and YYEKEE (reference sequence). DNA for the CDR3: TGTGCCAGCAGCTTGGGGGACGGCTTCTATAATTCCCCCCTCCACTTT. This translates into CASSLGDGFYNSPLHF.

This chain connects TRBV10-3 to TRBJ2-3; the match to TRBD2 covers 11 bases. The length of the CDR3 is 16 residues. V shed 4 bases, J shed 2 bases, and the junction held 5 bases outside the gene matches. Germline V lookup: CDR1 ENHRY, CDR2 SYGVKD. DNA for the CDR3: TGTGCCATCAGTGGTTCTAGCGGGGGGTACACAGATACGCAGTATTTT. This sequence encodes CAISGSSGGYTDTQYF.

The chain is built from TRBV4-1 and TRBJ2-2; TRBD2 matches at 7 bases. V was pared by 4 bases and J by 7 bases, with 12 bases of the junction left unmatched. Germline-derived CDR1 and CDR2 are MGHRA and YSYEKL. CDR3 length: 16 residues. The CDR3 sequence is CASSPVSGTISGELFF. DNA for the CDR3: TGCGCCAGCAGCCCCGTATCCGGGACTATCAGCGGGGAGCTGTTTTTT.